This T cell receptor (beta chain) was recorded in a study of cytomegalovirus exposure and HLA in healthy donors. Study-level background: Of the donors genotyped, several hundred in all, about 81% fell in the Caucasian-associated ancestry cluster. Study-wide points: Usually a TCR sequence was rare, but some public TCRs were found in many donors. An analysis that was carried out later associated approximately 15,000 TCR beta sequences with HLA alleles at 0.05 false discovery rate. Three CMV-associated chains proved CMV antigen-specific in vitro.

This PCR relied on a set of 60 Vbeta primers and 13 Jbeta primers. Libraries were prepared by immunoSEQ multiplex PCR; TCRdb keeps only in-frame clonotypes and omits some of them. The sample lists around 120,000 clones, more than 70% occurring once. As to this clone: Its antigen is not identified.

Germline lookup yields CDR1 SGHNT and CDR2 YENEEA. The V and J ends lost 5 bases and 0 bases, in that order; junction bases with no gene match: 9. The CDR3 extends over 17 amino acids. The clonotype comes from a man aged 45-60 years in good health and CMV-seropositive. The V call is TRBV11-3, the J call TRBJ1-2; the match to TRBD1 covers 10 bases. Material: PBMCs. The CDR3 coding sequence is TGTGCCAGCAGCGGCGGGACAGGGGCTCCTACTAACTATGGCTACACCTTC. Translated: CASSGGTGAPTNYGYTF.